A single sample gave rise to the 15 T cell receptor beta chains below, sequenced in a study of preoperative IRX-2 immunotherapy in early breast cancer. Some clones are missing from TCRdb's copy, which holds only in-frame ones; the method was immunoSEQ multiplex PCR. The sample has 35,000 to 40,000 clones, roughly four fifths seen once. Treatment specified: preoperative locoregional IRX-2 cytokine immunotherapy. Source: lymph node tissue, taken after IRX-2 immunotherapy. The source of these receptors is a human donor with breast cancer.

The rearrangement links TRBV5-1 to TRBJ1-4; 7 bases map to TRBD1. Germline V lookup: CDR1 SGHRS, CDR2 YFSETQ. The ends lost 3 bases at V and 3 bases at J; junction bases unmatched: 2. This CDR3 contains 14 residues. The DNA of the CDR3 is TGCGCCAGCAGCTCCGGGACAGCTAATGAAAAACTGTTTTTT. Translated, it gives CASSSGTANEKLFF.

V usage is TRBV5-1 and J usage is TRBJ1-3; TRBD1 matches 8 bases. The germline V gene encodes CDR1 SGHRS and CDR2 YFSETQ. The V gene end was trimmed by 4 bases and the J gene end by 4 bases; junction bases not matched to a gene: 7. This CDR3 contains 15 residues. CDR3 loop: CASSLDRDVGNTIYF. CDR3 sequence (DNA): TGCGCCAGCAGCCTGGACAGGGATGTAGGAAACACCATATATTTT.

The chain joins TRBV18 to TRBJ2-7, with 8 bases matching TRBD1. V shed 2 bases, J shed 2 bases, and the junction held 8 bases outside the gene matches. Germline V gene data show CDR1 as KGHSH and CDR2 as LQKENI. The CDR3 has 16 amino acids. The DNA for the CDR3 is TGTGCCAGCTCACCAAGTAGCGGACAGGGCCCCTACGAGCAGTACTTC. It yields the protein CASSPSSGQGPYEQYF.

With respect to this clone: The DNA has a base that is unclear or was not read; X is used for its residue. The gene calls are TRBV19 and TRBJ1-1; D is undetermined. This CDR3 contains 13 residues. The V and J ends lost 0 bases and 1 base respectively, with 3 bases between them. Germline CDR1 and CDR2: LNHDA and SQIVND (reference sequence). The CDR3, as DNA: TGTGCCAGTAGTATAGAGMAGAACACTGAAGCTTTCTTT. It yields the protein CASSIEXNTEAFF.

This rearrangement joins TRBV12-5 to TRBJ2-1; no clear D gene. Per the germline V gene, CDR1 is LGHNT and CDR2 is FRNRAP. CDR3 length: 12 amino acids. CDR3 nucleotide sequence: TGTGCCAGCACCACCACGTGGCATGAGCAGTTCTTC. Protein product: CASTTTWHEQFF.

This chain uses TRBV4-1 with TRBJ2-1; no definite D call. V was shortened by 2 bases and J by 9 bases, with 8 bases between the two germline ends. The CDR3 has 12 residues. The germline V gene encodes CDR1 MGHRA and CDR2 YSYEKL. CDR3 nucleotide sequence: TGCGCCAGCAGCCAATATTCGAGTGAGCAGTTCTTC. Protein: CASSQYSSEQFF.

The chain carries TRBV6-8 and TRBJ1-5, with D possibly matching TRBD1 (5 bases). From germline, CDR1 is MNHGY and CDR2 SAAAGT. This CDR3 region has 18 residues. The V end was cut by 0 bases, the J end by 1 base, with 16 bases between. CDR3 DNA sequence: TGTGCCAGCAGTTACTCGAAGGCAGGGAGTATAAGCAATCAGCCCCAGCATTTT. It specifies CASSYSKAGSISNQPQHF.

The gene calls are TRBV28 and TRBJ2-3, with 7 bases fitting TRBD1. The CDR3 extends over 17 amino acids. Unmatched junction bases numbered 16, after V lost 6 bases and J lost 4 bases. From germline, CDR1 is MDHEN and CDR2 SYDVKM. The CDR3 here is CASSFHNRGNSADTQYF. The CDR3 DNA follows: TGTGCCAGCAGCTTTCATAACAGGGGAAATAGCGCAGATACGCAGTATTTT. Based on the CDR3 plus reference TRBV28 and TRBJ2-3, the full variable domain is DVKVTQSSRYLVKRTGEKVFLECVQDMDHENMFWYRQDPGLGLRLIYFSYDVKMKEKGDIPEGYSVSREKKERFSLILESASTNQTSMYLCASSFHNRGNSADTQYFGPGTRLTVL.

This sequence joins TRBV19 and TRBJ1-2; 11 bases line up with TRBD1. The CDR3 is made up of 15 amino acids. CDR1 is LNHDA and CDR2 is SQIVND in the germline V gene (reference sequence). The junction had 3 bases not matched to a gene; V was cut back by 4 bases and J by 2 bases. CDR3 sequence: CASSSGQGANYGYTF. The CDR3 coding sequence is TGTGCCAGTAGTAGTGGACAGGGGGCGAACTATGGCTACACCTTC.

The chain recombines TRBV28 with TRBJ1-2; D remains unclear. Germline V gene data show CDR1 as MDHEN and CDR2 as SYDVKM. Trimming stripped 5 bases from V and 3 bases from J, with 10 bases between. The length of the CDR3 is 13 residues. The CDR3: CASSLDGYYGYTF. In DNA, the CDR3 is TGTGCCAGCAGTCTTGACGGATACTATGGCTACACCTTC.

This chain uses TRBV6-8 with TRBJ2-1, with 8 bases aligning to TRBD2. The V gene end was trimmed by 5 bases and the J gene end by 4 bases; junction bases not matched to a gene: 10. Per the germline V gene, CDR1 is MNHGY and CDR2 is SAAAGT. The CDR3 has 16 residues. CDR3 region: CASSDIPGLGYNEQFF. Here the CDR3 DNA reads TGTGCCAGCAGTGACATCCCGGGACTAGGTTACAATGAGCAGTTCTTC.

The rearrangement joins TRBV28 to TRBJ1-2, with 7 bases that match TRBD1. The CDR3 sequence is 15 residues long. V was pared by 5 bases and J by 4 bases, with 10 bases of the junction left unmatched. The V gene's germline CDR1 is MDHEN and CDR2 SYDVKM. CDR3 coding DNA: TGTGCCAGCAGTCCGTCGTTGGAGGGGGCCTATGGCTACACCTTC. This gives the protein CASSPSLEGAYGYTF.

This chain connects TRBV1 to TRBJ1-2; TRBD1, the table's D call, lacks a check against the DNA. TRBV1 constitutes a pseudogene. CDR3 length equals 15 residues. CDR3 in amino acids: CASSHQGQGSYGYTF. In nucleotides, the CDR3 is TGCGCCAGCAGCCACCAGGGACAGGGATCCTATGGCTACACCTTC.

This clone was detected only once. The chain has TRBV10-2 and TRBJ1-1, with TRBD1 matching over 9 bases. CDR1 and CDR2 (germline): WSHSY, SAAADI. J lost 4 bases, V lost 4 bases, and 1 base had no gene match. This CDR3 spans 13 amino acids. CDR3 nucleotides: TGCGCCAGCAGTGTGACAGGGGGCACTGAAGCTTTCTTT. Its protein product is CASSVTGGTEAFF.

The chain joins TRBV6-8 to TRBJ1-5; no clear D. The germline gives CDR1 MNHGY, CDR2 SAAAGT. V lost 2 bases, J lost 6 bases, and 11 bases lay in between. CDR3 size: 14 residues. The CDR3 is CASSYGRGSQPQHF. CDR3 DNA: TGTGCCAGCAGTTACGGTCGAGGTAGTCAGCCCCAGCATTTT.